The 8 T cell receptor beta chains below all came from one sample that was sequenced in a study of shared clonotypes between healthy human individuals. Clones were sequenced by immunoSEQ multiplex PCR, and TCRdb holds only the in-frame ones, with some missing. The table records about 2 million clones, roughly 94% of them present only once. Sequencing input: naive CD4+ T cells sorted from blood. Subset here: CD45RA+ positively selected. The source is a man younger than 35 in good health.

This rearrangement joins TRBV5-1 to TRBJ1-3, with 7 nucleotides matching TRBD1. Germline CDR1 reads SGHRS; CDR2 reads YFSETQ. The CDR3 spans 16 residues. The trim removed 0 bases at V and 3 bases at J, leaving 6 bases unmatched. CDR3 sequence (DNA): TGCGCCAGCAGCTTGGGGCCACAGGGGCTTGGAAACACCATATATTTT. This sequence encodes CASSLGPQGLGNTIYF.

This clone has a handful of counts. This chain connects TRBV25-1 to TRBJ2-5, with TRBD1 matching 7 bases. Germline loops: CDR1 MGHDK, CDR2 SYGVNS. The CDR3 loop spans 14 amino acids. Unmatched junction bases numbered 5, after V lost 2 bases and J lost 5 bases. The CDR3 spells CASSEEGAWETQYF. Written as DNA, the CDR3 is TGTGCCAGCAGTGAAGAGGGGGCTTGGGAGACCCAGTACTTC.

This sequence joins TRBV28 and TRBJ1-1, with D perhaps TRBD1 (6 bases). This CDR3 spans 15 amino acids. CDR1 and CDR2 from the germline V gene are MDHEN and SYDVKM. The V and J ends lost 6 bases and 1 base respectively, with 15 bases between them. This CDR3 reads CASSGGEGSNTEAFF. DNA for the CDR3: TGTGCCAGCAGCGGGGGCGAGGGGTCGAACACTGAAGCTTTCTTT.

The chain's CDR3 is CASSPRLAGVGETQYF. The DNA for the CDR3 is TGTGCCAGCAGTCCGAGGCTAGCGGGGGTGGGAGAGACCCAGTACTTC. The chain is built from TRBV27 and TRBJ2-5; 10 positions match TRBD2. Germline V gene lookup returns CDR1 MNHEY and CDR2 SMNVEV (reference sequence). The V segment lost 5 bases and the J segment 4 bases; nucleotides outside the gene matches: 10. There are 16 residues in the CDR3.

This chain connects TRBV11-2 to TRBJ2-1; 14 nucleotides match TRBD2. There are 16 residues in the CDR3. Trimming took 4 bases from V and 10 from J; bases not matched to a gene: 9. The germline V gene encodes CDR1 SGHAT and CDR2 FQNNGV. The CDR3 nucleotides read TGTGCCAGCAGCTCATCGGGACTAGCGGGAGTTTGGGAGCAGTTCTTC. Protein product: CASSSSGLAGVWEQFF.

This chain joins TRBV5-4 and TRBJ1-2; the D gene is possibly TRBD1 (5 bases). The CDR3 runs to 14 residues. Germline V CDR1 and CDR2: SGHNT, YYREEE (reference sequence). Trimming removed 6 bases at V and 4 bases at J, with 16 bases between. The CDR3 coding sequence is TGTGCCAGCACCGTGACCGGGACTCTCTATGGCTACACCTTC. It encodes CASTVTGTLYGYTF.

This chain uses TRBV19 with TRBJ1-4; 7 positions match TRBD1. CDR1 and CDR2 from the germline V gene are LNHDA and SQIVND (reference sequence). After removal of 6 bases from V and 8 bases from J, the junction contained 6 bases not matched to a gene. The CDR3 runs to 13 residues. The chain's CDR3 is CASSRQGEEKLFF. The CDR3 coding sequence is TGTGCCAGTAGCAGGCAGGGGGAAGAAAAACTGTTTTTT.

V and J are TRBV6-5 and TRBJ1-1; TRBD1 might be the D (5 bases). The germline V gene has CDR1 MNHEY and CDR2 SVGAGI. The CDR3 has 14 residues. V lost 4 bases to trimming and J lost 0 bases, with 9 bases between them. The CDR3, as DNA: TGTGCCAGCAGTTGGGGCAGATTGAACACTGAAGCTTTCTTT. Protein product: CASSWGRLNTEAFF.